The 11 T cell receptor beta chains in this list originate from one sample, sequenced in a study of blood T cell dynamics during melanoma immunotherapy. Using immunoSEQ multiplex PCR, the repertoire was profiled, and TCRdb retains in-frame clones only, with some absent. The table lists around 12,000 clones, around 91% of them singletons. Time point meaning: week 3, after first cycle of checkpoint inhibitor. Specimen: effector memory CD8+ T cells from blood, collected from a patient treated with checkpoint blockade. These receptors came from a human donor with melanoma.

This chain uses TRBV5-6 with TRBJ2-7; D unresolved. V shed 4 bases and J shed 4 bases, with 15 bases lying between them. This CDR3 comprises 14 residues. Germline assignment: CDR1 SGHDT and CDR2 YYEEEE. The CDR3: CASSPDSLPYEQYF. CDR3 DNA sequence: TGTGCCAGCAGCCCCGACTCGCTTCCTTACGAGCAGTACTTC.

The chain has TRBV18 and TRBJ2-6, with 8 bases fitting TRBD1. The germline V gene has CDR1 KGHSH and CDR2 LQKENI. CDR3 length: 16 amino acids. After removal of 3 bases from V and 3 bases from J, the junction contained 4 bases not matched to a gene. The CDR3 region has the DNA TGTGCCAGCTCACCGGACAGGGCAGGTGGGGCCAACGTCCTGACTTTC. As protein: CASSPDRAGGANVLTF.

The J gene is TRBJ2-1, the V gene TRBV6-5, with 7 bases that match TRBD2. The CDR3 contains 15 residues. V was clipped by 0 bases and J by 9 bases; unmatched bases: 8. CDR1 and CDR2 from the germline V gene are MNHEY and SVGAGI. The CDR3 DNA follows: TGTGCCAGCAGTTACTCGATGTTGGGGGAGGGTGAGCAGTTCTTC. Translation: CASSYSMLGEGEQFF.

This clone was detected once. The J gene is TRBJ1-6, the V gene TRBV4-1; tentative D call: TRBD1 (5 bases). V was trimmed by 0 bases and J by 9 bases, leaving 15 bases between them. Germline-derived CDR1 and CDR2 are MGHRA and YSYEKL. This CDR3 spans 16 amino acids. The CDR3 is CASSQEFGWGASPLHF. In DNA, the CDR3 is TGCGCCAGCAGCCAAGAGTTTGGTTGGGGCGCTTCACCCCTCCACTTT.

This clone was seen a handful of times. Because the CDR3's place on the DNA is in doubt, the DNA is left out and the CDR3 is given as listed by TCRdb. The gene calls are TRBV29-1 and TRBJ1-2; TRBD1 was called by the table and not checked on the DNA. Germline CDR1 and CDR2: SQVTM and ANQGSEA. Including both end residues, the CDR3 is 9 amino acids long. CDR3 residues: CSVGQGSTF.

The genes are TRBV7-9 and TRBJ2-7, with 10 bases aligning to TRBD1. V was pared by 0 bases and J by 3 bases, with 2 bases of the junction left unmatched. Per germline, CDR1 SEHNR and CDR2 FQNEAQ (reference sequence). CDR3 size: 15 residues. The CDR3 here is CASSLAGQGFYEQYF. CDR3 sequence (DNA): TGTGCCAGCAGCTTAGCGGGACAGGGGTTCTACGAGCAGTACTTC.

CDR3 nucleotides: TGTGCCAGCAGCGTAGGGGGGATTACCTACGAGCAGTACTTC. Its protein is CASSVGGITYEQYF. J is TRBJ2-7 and V is TRBV9, with D possibly called TRBD1 or TRBD2 (5 bases each). Germline CDR1 and CDR2: SGDLS and YYNGEE. The CDR3 has 14 amino acids. The V and J ends lost 0 bases and 2 bases respectively, with 9 bases between them.

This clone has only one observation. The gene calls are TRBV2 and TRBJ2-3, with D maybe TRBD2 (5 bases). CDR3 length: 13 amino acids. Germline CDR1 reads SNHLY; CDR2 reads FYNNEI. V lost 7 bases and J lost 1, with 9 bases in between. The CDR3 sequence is CASTLGGTDTQYF. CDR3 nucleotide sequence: TGTGCCAGCACCCTCGGGGGCACAGATACGCAGTATTTT.

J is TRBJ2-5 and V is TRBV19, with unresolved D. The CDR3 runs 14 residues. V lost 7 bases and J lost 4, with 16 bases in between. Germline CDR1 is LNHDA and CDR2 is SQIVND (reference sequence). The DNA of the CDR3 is TGTGCCAGTATGATGTGGGAAGGTGGAGAGACCCAGTACTTC. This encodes CASMMWEGGETQYF. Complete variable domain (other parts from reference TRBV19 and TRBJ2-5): DGGITQSPKYLFRKEGQNVTLSCEQNLNHDAMYWYRQDPGQGLRLIYYSQIVNDFQKGDIAEGYSVSREKKESFPLTVTSAQKNPTAFYLCASMMWEGGETQYFGPGTRLLVL.

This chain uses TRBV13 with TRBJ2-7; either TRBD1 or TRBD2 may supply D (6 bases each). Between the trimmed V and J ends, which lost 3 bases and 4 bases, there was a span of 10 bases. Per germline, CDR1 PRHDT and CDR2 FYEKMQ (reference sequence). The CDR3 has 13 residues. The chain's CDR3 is CASSFGGGYEQYF. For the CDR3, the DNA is TGTGCCAGCAGCTTTGGAGGGGGGTACGAGCAGTACTTC. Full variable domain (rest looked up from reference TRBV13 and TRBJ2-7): AAGVIQSPRHLIKEKRETATLKCYPIPRHDTVYWYQQGPGQDPQFLISFYEKMQSDKGSIPDRFSAQQFSDYHSELNMSSLELGDSALYFCASSFGGGYEQYFGPGTRLTVT.

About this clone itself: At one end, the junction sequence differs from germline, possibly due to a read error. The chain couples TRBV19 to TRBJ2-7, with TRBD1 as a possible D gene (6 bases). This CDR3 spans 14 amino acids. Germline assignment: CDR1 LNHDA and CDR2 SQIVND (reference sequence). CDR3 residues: CASRIGGTSYEQYF. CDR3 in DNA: TGTGCCAGTAGGATAGGGGGAACATCCTACGAGCAGTACTTC.